This T cell receptor (beta chain) was captured by sequencing in a study of CXCR3-negative and CXCR3-positive naive CD8 T cells. Whole-study context: Total TRB output reached 150 million or so reads, about 1.5 +/- 0.3 million per library. Study conclusions and caveats: CXCR3-negative naive cells had less hydrophobic TRB CDR3s than did CXCR3-positive naive cells. High diversity, comparable across both naive subsets, contrasted with much lower diversity in memory CD8+ cells.

Concerning this clonotype itself: Its antigen is still unknown.

CDR3 length equals 13 residues. Germline loops: CDR1 LGHDT, CDR2 YNNKEL (reference sequence). cDNA libraries for TRB were generated by 5' RACE incorporating UMI labels. TCRdb reworked the 5' RACE reads into one entry per CDR3 protein, no DNA. This listing includes some 100,000 distinct CDR3 sequences. Among CD8+ T cells, naive ones were CD45RO-CCR7+CD27+CD95-. Input material: naive CXCR3+ CD8+ T cells from blood. Specified subset: CD45RO-CCR7+CD27+CD95- naive CD8+ T cells expressing CXCR3 (TNR3+). This clonotype was sampled from a human donor in good health. Some clones in this sample may be carry-over from other donors' samples. The chain carries TRBV3-1 and TRBJ2-1. The CDR3 region is CASSQETHNEQFF.